The present T cell receptor (beta chain) was sequenced within a study of T-cell memory formation after mild COVID-19 (dated by TCRdb to the early 2020s). About the investigation overall: TCR sequence clusters from the two donors were largely donor specific. Longitudinal TCRalpha and TCRbeta repertoire sequencing tracked T-cell clones expanding and contracting after mild COVID-19 in a couple of donors. Two young, previously healthy adult volunteers made up the cohort, one male and one female.

Sequenced using an Illumina NovaSeq 6000. Using 5'RACE with constant-segment primers, TCRalpha and TCRbeta cDNA libraries were constructed, with sample barcodes and unique molecular identifiers added in the process. RNA was extracted from every sample with Trizol reagent. The libraries were amplified in two PCR steps, and the second step added a second sample barcode and Illumina TruSeq adapters. The libraries were sequenced on an Illumina NovaSeq using 2 x 150 bp paired-end reads. The study's processing was this. Reads were demultiplexed and collapsed into UMI-guided consensus sequences with migec v1.2.7. With mixcr v2.1.11, UMI consensuses were aligned to TRA and TRB V and J templates and assembled into clonotypes. A clonotype was counted as expanded or contracted only when both edgeR and NoisET called the clonotype significant, with the noise models trained on biological replicates. For edgeR calls, a false discovery rate-adjusted p below 0.01 and a log2 fold-change threshold of 1 were applied. PCA with hierarchical clustering of max-normalized trajectories of the 1000 most abundant clonotypes was used as exploratory dynamics analysis. Separately sequenced CD4+ and CD8+ repertoires were used to assign the CD4 or CD8 phenotype of responding clones. The public reads were reanalyzed by TCRdb: fastp trimming at Q25, MiXCR alignment, in-frame beta chains only. Records with the same CDR3 protein are collapsed into one entry carrying the most frequent genes and DNA. For this entry, the V and J calls and clone size follow TCRdb and not the study's own pipeline. Across this sample there are 300,000 to 400,000 distinct CDR3 sequences, with over 13% seen only once. The ten largest clones take up approximately 20% of the sample.

What the research found in general, with its limitations: Some responding clones were detected in pre-infection memory, suggesting pre-existing cross-reactive memory T cells joined the SARS-CoV-2 response. The study covered only a couple of mild cases, and larger cohorts including severe cases with pre-infection samples were considered necessary. From day 15 to 85, contracting clones showed balanced CD4/CD8 phenotypes, whereas a second wave of clones that expanded from day 15 to 37 leaned towards CD4+. Whether the second-wave clones peaking on day 37 were SARS-CoV-2 specific was not confirmed. Contracting CD4+ clones were located mainly in the CM and EM memory subsets, whereas CD8+ clones were found to be enriched in EMRA.

From the germline V gene, CDR1 is MNHEY and CDR2 is SVGAGI. There are 15 amino acids in the CDR3, from cysteine to phenylalanine inclusive. Only CDR3 DNA remains: 45 bases, in frame from the first base. Trimming costs V 6 bases and J 3 bases, and their ends lie 15 bases apart. On this clonotype: Its target antigen remains unknown. There are no base qualities to consult, and no much larger clone falls within one base.

Ficoll-Paque density gradient centrifugation was used to isolate PBMCs. This TCR was recovered from a man aged 18-30 years who had mild COVID-19 (a few samples of this study predate the infection). The sample titles of this study are shuffled in the database, so cell type and time point are left out; the donor was told from shared clones. Material for sequencing was PBMCs or a T cell subset sorted from them (not recorded which). This receptor chain uses TRBV6-5 and TRBJ1-3; tentative D gene TRBD1, with 6 bases matching. The DNA sequence is given as TGTGCCAGCAGGGAGGCTACAGGGCATGGAAACACCATATATTTT. It specifies CASREATGHGNTIYF.